This T cell receptor beta chain was identified in a study of T cell responses to AZD1222 COVID-19 vaccine. This CDR3 spans 17 amino acids. V lost 0 bases and J lost 1, with 11 bases in between. The V gene's germline CDR1 is SGDLS and CDR2 YYNGEE. Only in-frame clones appear in the TCRdb table, and some are missing; sequencing was by immunoSEQ multiplex PCR. The sample has about 160,000 clones, roughly 90% seen once. Second-dose groups at about 4 or about 12 weeks were pooled. This sample comprised peripheral blood, obtained 28 days after the second AZD1222 dose. This chain connects TRBV9 to TRBJ1-6; possible D gene TRBD1, 5 bases. This sequence was found in an adult who received the AZD1222 COVID-19 vaccine. CDR3 bases: TGTGCCAGCAGCGTAGAGGGGCGAGGATCCTATAATTCACCCCTCCACTTT. Translation: CASSVEGRGSYNSPLHF.